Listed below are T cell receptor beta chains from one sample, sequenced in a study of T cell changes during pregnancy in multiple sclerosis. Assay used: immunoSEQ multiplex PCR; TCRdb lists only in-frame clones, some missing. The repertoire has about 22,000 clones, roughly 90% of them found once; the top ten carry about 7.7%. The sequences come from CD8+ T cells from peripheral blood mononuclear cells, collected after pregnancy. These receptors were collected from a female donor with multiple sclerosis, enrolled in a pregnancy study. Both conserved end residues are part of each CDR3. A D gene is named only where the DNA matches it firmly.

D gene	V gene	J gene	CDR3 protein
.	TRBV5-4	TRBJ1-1	CASSLGVGGYEAFF
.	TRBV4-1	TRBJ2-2	CASSQSYGRKVSNTGELFF
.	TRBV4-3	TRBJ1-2	CASSQETGDYGYTF
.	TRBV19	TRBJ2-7	CASSIRAAGTNEQYF
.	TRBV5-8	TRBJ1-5	CASRQGSNQPQHF
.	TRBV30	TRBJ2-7	CAWSTLRQEPYEQYF
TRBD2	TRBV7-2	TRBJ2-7	CASSSWAGTSGRQNHEQYF
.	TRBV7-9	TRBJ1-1	CASNPTENTEAFF
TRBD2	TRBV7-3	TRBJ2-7	CASSPSPGLAGNPSYEQYF
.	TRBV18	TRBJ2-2	CASSPAQGGPGELFF
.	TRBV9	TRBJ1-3	CASSPRGGSRNTIYF
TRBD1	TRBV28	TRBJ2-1	CASQGQGVANEQFF
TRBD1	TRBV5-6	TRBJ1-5	CASSSDREAGQPQHF
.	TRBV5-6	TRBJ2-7	CASSHAWAFSYEQYF
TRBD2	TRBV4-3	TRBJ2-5	CASSQGLVAGGETQYF
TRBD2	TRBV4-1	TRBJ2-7	CASSQDRTSGRAQAYEQYF
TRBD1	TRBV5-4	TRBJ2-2	CASSWGQANTGELFF
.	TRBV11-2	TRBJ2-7	CASSLDRSLAYEQYF
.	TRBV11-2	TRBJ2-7	CASSLWGIGDYEQYF
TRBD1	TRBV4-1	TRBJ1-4	CASSHLQGGGEKLFF
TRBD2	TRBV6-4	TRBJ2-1	CASSKTSGDYNEQFF
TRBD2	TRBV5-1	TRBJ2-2	CASSLTGGVTGELFF
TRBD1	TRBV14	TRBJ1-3	CASSQGAQGAWAGNTIYF
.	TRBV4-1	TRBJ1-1	CASSQDSGARTEAFF
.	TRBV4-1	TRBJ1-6	CASSQRGKNSPLHF